A few counts support the clone carrying this TCR beta chain. The antigen is undetermined. These data originate in a study of T-cell memory formation after mild COVID-19. The CDR3 has 16 amino acids. The germline V gene has CDR1 DFQATT and CDR2 SNEGSKA (reference sequence). V was pared by 6 bases and J by 2 bases, with 6 bases of the junction left unmatched. The 5'RACE method, run with constant-segment primers, produced TCR alpha and TCR beta cDNA libraries (carrying sample barcodes and UMIs). One entry per CDR3 protein, called by TCRdb with MiXCR from the 5' RACE reads. The sample lists around 530,000 distinct CDR3 sequences, about a fifth occurring once. Study-level points and caveats: Contracting CD8+ clones were enriched in EMRA, CD4+ mainly in CM and EM.

The sequence derives from an adult woman who had mild COVID-19 (a few samples of this study predate the infection). Cell type and time point are not known. The V and J genes are TRBV20-1 and TRBJ1-6; 11 nucleotides match TRBD1. Sequencing was carried out using PBMCs or a T cell subset sorted from them (not recorded which). In nucleotides, the CDR3 is TGCAGTGCCGCGGGGACAGGGGGACCCTATAATTCACCCCTCCACTTT. Amino acids: CSAAGTGGPYNSPLHF.